Below are 2 T cell receptor beta chains sequenced from a single sample in a study of blood T cells in healthy people across ages. A second about 6 to 12 cycle PCR used barcoded and J-beta primers. TCRdb used MiXCR to reprocess the 5' RACE reads, holding one entry per CDR3 protein. Of 980,000 or so distinct CDR3 sequences listed, roughly 52% are singletons. The sample taken for sequencing was blood. The receptors were gathered from a young man in good health.

This clonotype was recorded a few times. An end of the junction differs from the germline gene, which may be a read error. The genes are TRBV14 and TRBJ2-1; TRBD1 matches 7 bases. CDR1 and CDR2 (germline): SGHDN, FVKESK. The CDR3 has 14 amino acids. CDR3 loop: CASSQVSQGFEQFF. For the CDR3, the DNA is TGTGCCAGCAGTCAAGTCTCACAGGGGTTTGAGCAGTTCTTC.

This chain connects TRBV11-3 to TRBJ2-7, with a tentative D call TRBD1 (5 bases). Germline V lookup: CDR1 SGHNT, CDR2 YENEEA. This CDR3 contains 13 residues. V lost 4 bases, J lost 5 bases, and 12 bases lay in between. This CDR3 reads CASSSTAIHEQYF. The CDR3 DNA reads TGTGCCAGCAGCTCGACAGCAATCCACGAGCAGTACTTC.